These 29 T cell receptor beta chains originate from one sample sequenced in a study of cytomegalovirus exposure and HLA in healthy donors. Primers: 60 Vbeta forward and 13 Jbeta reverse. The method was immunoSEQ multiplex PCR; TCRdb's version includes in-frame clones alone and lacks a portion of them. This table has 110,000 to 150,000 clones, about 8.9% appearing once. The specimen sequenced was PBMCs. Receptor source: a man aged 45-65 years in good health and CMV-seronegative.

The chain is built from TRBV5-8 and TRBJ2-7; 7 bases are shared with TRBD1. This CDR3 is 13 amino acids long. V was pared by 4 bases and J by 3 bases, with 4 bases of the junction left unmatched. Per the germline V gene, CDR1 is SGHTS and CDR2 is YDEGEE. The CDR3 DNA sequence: TGTGCCAGCAGCAAACAGGGGATCTACGAGCAGTACTTC. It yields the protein CASSKQGIYEQYF.

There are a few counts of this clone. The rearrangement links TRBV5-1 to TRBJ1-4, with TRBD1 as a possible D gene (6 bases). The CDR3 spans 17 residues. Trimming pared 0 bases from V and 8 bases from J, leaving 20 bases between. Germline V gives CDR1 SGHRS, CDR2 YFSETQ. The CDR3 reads CASSLGKNQGMREKLFF. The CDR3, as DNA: TGCGCCAGCAGCTTGGGGAAAAATCAGGGGATGAGGGAAAAACTGTTTTTT.

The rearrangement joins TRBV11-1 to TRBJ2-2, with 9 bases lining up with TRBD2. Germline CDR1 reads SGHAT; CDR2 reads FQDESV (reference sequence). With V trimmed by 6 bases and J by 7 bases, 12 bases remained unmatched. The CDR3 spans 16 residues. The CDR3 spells CASSSTSGGGGGELFF. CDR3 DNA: TGTGCCAGCAGTTCGACTAGCGGTGGAGGAGGCGGGGAGCTGTTTTTT.

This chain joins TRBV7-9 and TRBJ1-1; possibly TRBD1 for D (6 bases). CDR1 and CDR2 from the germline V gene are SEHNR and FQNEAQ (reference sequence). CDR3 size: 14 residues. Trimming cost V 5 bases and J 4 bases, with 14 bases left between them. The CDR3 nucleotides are TGTGCCAGCAGCCCGCCAGGGGTGGGCACTGAAGCTTTCTTT. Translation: CASSPPGVGTEAFF.

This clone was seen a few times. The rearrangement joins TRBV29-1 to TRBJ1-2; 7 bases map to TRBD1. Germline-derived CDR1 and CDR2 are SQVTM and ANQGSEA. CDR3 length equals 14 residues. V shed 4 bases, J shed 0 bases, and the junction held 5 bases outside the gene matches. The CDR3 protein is CSVGQGVPNYGYTF. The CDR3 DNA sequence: TGCAGCGTTGGACAGGGAGTTCCTAACTATGGCTACACCTTC.

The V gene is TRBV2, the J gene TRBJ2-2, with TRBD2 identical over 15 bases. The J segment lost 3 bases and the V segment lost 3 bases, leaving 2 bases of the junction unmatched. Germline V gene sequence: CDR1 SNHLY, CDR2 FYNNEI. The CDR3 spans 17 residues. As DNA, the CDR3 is TGTGCCAGCAGTGAGGGACTAGCGGGAGGCGACACCGGGGAGCTGTTTTTT. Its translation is CASSEGLAGGDTGELFF.

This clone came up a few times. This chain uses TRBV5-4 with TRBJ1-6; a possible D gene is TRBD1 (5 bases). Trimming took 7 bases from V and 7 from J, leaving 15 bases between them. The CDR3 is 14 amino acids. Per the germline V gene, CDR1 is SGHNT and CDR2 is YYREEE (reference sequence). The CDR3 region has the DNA TGTGCCAGCTCCCGGGGGACGTTAAATTCACCCCTCCACTTT. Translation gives CASSRGTLNSPLHF.

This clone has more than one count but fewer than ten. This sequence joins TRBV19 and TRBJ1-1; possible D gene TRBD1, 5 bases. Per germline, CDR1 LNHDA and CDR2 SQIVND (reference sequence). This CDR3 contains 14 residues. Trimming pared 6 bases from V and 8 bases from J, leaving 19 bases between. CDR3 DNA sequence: TGTGCCAGTAGGTCCGGGGGGGGACCGACCGAAGCTTTCTTT. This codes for CASRSGGGPTEAFF.

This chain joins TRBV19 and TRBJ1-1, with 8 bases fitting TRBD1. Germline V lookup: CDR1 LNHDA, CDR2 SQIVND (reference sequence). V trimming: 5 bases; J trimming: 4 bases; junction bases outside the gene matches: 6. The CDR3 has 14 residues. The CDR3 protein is CASSLQGVGTEAFF. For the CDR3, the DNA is TGTGCCAGTAGTTTACAGGGGGTTGGCACTGAAGCTTTCTTT.

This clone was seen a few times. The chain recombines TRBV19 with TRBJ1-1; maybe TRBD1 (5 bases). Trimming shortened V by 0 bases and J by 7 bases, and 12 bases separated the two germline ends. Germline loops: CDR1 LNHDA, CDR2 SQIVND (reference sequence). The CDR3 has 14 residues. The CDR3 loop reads CASSIDVSDIEAFF. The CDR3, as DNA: TGTGCCAGTAGTATAGACGTTTCGGACATTGAAGCTTTCTTT.

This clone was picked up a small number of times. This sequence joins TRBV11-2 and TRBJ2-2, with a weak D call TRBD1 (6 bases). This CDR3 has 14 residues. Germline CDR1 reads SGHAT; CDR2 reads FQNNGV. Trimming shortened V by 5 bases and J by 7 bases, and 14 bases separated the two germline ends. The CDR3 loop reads CASSPHRVGGELFF. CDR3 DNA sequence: TGTGCCAGCAGCCCGCACAGGGTCGGCGGGGAGCTGTTTTTT.

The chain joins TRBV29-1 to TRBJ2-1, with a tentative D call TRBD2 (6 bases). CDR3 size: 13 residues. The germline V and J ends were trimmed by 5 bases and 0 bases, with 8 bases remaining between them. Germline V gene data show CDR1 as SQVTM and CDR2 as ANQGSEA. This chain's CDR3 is CSVTGLSYNEQFF. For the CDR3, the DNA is TGCAGCGTTACGGGACTCTCCTACAATGAGCAGTTCTTC.

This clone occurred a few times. CDR3 sequence (DNA): TGTGCCAGTAGTATAGGTAGCGGGAGGTCCTACAATGAGCAGTTCTTC. This encodes CASSIGSGRSYNEQFF. The V gene is TRBV19, the J gene TRBJ2-1; 10 bases are shared with TRBD2. The CDR3 is 16 residues long. Germline V lookup: CDR1 LNHDA, CDR2 SQIVND (reference sequence). J gave up 1 base and V 1 base, and 1 base lay outside the gene matches.

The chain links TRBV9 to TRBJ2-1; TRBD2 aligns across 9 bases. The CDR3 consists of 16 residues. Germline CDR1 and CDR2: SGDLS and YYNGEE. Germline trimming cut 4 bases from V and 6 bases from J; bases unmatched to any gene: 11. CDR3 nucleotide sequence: TGTGCCAGCAGCCCCCGGGCTAGCGGGACTCCCAATGAGCAGTTCTTC. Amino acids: CASSPRASGTPNEQFF.

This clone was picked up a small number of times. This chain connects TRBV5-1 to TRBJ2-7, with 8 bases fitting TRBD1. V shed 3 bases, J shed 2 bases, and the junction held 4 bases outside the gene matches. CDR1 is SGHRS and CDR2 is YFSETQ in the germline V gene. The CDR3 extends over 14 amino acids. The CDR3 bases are TGCGCCAGCAGCTATACAGGGGGGACCTACGAGCAGTACTTC. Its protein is CASSYTGGTYEQYF.

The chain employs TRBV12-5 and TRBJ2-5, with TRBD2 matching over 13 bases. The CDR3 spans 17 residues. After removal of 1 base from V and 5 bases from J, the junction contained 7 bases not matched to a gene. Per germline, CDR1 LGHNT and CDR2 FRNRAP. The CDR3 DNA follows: TGTGCTAGTGGTTTGGGTCGACTAGCGGGGGGCGGGGAGACCCAGTACTTC. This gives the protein CASGLGRLAGGGETQYF.

Here the CDR3 DNA reads TGCGCCAGCAGCCTGGGACAGGGGGCCTACAATGAGCAGTTCTTC. It codes for CASSLGQGAYNEQFF. The chain has TRBV5-1 and TRBJ2-1, with 11 positions matching TRBD1. In germline, CDR1 is SGHRS, CDR2 YFSETQ. The trim removed 4 bases at V and 2 bases at J, leaving 2 bases unmatched. This CDR3 has 15 residues.

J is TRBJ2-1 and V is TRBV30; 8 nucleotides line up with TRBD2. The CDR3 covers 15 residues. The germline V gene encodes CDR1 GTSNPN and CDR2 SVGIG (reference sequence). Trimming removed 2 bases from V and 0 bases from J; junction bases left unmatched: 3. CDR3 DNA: TGTGCCTGGAGTCGTAGCGGGGCCTCCTACAATGAGCAGTTCTTC. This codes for CAWSRSGASYNEQFF.

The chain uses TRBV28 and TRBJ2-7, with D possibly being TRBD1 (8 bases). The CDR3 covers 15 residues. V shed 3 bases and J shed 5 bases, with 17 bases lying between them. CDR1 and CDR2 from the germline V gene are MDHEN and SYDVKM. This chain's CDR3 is CASSFRTGRADEQYF. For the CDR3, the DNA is TGTGCCAGCAGTTTCCGGACAGGGAGGGCGGACGAGCAGTACTTC.

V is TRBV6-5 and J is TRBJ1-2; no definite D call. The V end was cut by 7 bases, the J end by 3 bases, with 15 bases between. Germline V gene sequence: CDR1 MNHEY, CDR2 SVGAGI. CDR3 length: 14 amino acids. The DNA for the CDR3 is TGTGCCAGCACCCAAGGGAGAGTAGACTATGGCTACACCTTC. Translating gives CASTQGRVDYGYTF.

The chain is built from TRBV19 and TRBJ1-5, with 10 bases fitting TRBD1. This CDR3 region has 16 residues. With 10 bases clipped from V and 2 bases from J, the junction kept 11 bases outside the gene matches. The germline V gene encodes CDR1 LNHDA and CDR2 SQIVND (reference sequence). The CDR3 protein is CATRGTGVVRNQPQHF. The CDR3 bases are TGTGCCACCAGGGGGACAGGGGTCGTCCGCAATCAGCCCCAGCATTTT.

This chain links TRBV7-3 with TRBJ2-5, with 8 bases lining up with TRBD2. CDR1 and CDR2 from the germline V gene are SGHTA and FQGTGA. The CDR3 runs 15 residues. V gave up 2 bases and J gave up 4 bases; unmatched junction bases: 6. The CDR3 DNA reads TGTGCCAGCAGCTTACTCGGGGGGGCCCGAGAGACCCAGTACTTC. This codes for CASSLLGGARETQYF. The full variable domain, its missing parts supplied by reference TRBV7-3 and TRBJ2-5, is GAGVSQTPSNKVTEKGKYVELRCDPISGHTALYWYRQSLGQGPEFLIYFQGTGAADDSGLPNDRFFAVRPEGSVSTLKIQRTERGDSAVYLCASSLLGGARETQYFGPGTRLLVL.

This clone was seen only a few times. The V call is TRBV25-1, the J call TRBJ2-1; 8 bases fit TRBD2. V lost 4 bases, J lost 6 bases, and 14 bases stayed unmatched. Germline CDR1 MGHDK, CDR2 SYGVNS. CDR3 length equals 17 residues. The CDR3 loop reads CASSAPSLAGETNEQFF. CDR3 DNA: TGTGCCAGCAGTGCCCCTAGCCTAGCGGGCGAGACCAATGAGCAGTTCTTC.

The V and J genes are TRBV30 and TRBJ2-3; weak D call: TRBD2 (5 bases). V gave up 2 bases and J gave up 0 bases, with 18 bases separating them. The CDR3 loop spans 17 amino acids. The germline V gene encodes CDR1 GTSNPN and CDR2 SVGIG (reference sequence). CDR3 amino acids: CAWSLESGSFSTDTQYF. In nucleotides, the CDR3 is TGTGCCTGGAGTTTGGAGTCGGGATCCTTTAGCACAGATACGCAGTATTTT.

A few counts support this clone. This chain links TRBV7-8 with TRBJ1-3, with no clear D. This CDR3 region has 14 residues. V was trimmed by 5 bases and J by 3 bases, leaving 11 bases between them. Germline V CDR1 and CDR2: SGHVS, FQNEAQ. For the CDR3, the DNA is TGTGCCAGCAGCCCCAGCTCGGGTGGAAACACCATATATTTT. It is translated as CASSPSSGGNTIYF.

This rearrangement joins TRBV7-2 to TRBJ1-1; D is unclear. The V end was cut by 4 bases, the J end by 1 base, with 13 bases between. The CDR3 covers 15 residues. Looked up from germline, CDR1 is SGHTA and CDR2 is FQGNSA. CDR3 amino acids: CASSSSSRENTEAFF. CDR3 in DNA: TGTGCCAGCAGCTCTAGCTCGAGGGAGAACACTGAAGCTTTCTTT.

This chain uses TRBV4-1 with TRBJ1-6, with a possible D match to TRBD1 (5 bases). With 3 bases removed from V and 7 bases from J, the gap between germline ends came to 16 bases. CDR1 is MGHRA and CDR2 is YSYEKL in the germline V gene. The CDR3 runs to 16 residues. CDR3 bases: TGCGCCAGCAGCCAGGGGTGGGGGACTGAGAATTCACCCCTCCACTTT. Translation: CASSQGWGTENSPLHF.

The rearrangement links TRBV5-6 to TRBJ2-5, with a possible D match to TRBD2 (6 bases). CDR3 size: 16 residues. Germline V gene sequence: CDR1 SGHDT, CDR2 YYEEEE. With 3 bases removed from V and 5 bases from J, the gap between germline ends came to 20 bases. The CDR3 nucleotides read TGTGCCAGCAGCTCTGATCATGGGCCTCGGGGGGAGACCCAGTACTTC. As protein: CASSSDHGPRGETQYF.

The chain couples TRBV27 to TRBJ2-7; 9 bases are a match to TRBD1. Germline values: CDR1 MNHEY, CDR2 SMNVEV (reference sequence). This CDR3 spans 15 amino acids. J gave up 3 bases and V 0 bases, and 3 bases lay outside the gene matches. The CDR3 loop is CASSLSWTGDYEQYF. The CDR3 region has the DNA TGTGCCAGCAGTTTATCCTGGACAGGGGACTACGAGCAGTACTTC.